The T cell receptor beta chain described here comes from a study of CD8 T cells in Susac syndrome. Sequencing of TCR beta, carried out with a high-throughput approach, was applied to CD8+ and CD4+ T cells from the blood. Stable or active relapsing-remitting multiple sclerosis, untreated and meeting revised McDonald criteria, defined the controls. V lost 0 bases to trimming and J lost 5 bases; unmatched junction nucleotides: 3. This CDR3 is built from 15 residues. The V gene's germline CDR1 is LGHNA and CDR2 YNFKEQ. RNA was extracted with the RNeasy kit, and a quantity of about 0.45 to 1 ug was reverse transcribed using random hexamers. Multiplex immunoSEQ PCR targeted 54 Vbeta and 13 Jbeta TCR beta segments. MiXCR was run by TCRdb on the immunoSEQ multiplex PCR reads, yielding one entry per CDR3 protein. Of about 430,000 distinct CDR3 sequences listed, 85% are singletons.

This clonotype originated in a human donor with multiple sclerosis. This chain links TRBV4-2 with TRBJ1-1, with 10 positions matching TRBD1. Sequencing used CD8+ T cells from PBMCs. The CDR3 loop is CASSQETGGWTEAFF. The CDR3 nucleotides are TGTGCCAGCAGCCAAGAGACAGGGGGCTGGACTGAAGCTTTCTTT.